The T cell receptor (beta chain) described here comes from a study of radiotherapy plus CTLA-4 blockade in lung cancer. Study-level information: The study recorded objective responses in roughly 20% of patients and disease control in under 35%.

The V end lost 1 base, the J end lost 6 bases, and 14 bases lay between the germline ends. The CDR3 is made up of 15 amino acids. Germline V gene data show CDR1 as SGHNT and CDR2 as YENEEA. Regarding this clone: The antigen is not known.

Points from the study as a whole: Best predicting response, reportedly, were early blood T cell clone dynamics, with interferon-beta. There was expansion of tumor-derived TCR clones in blood after radiotherapy plus ipilimumab.

Focal radiation with ipilimumab CTLA-4 blockade was given to patients with chemo-refractory metastatic non-small-cell lung cancer. The repertoire was sequenced with immunoSEQ multiplex PCR; TCRdb's copy has only in-frame clones and lacks some. Here the sample spans approximately 76,000 clones, under 80% being singletons. This TCR was sampled from a human donor with non-small cell lung cancer who had a partial response to radiotherapy plus ipilimumab. Some clones in this sample may be carry-over from other donors' samples. The input for sequencing was peripheral blood, taken from a patient treated with radiotherapy plus ipilimumab. The rearrangement uses TRBV11-3 and TRBJ2-3; D is possibly TRBD1 (5 bases). CDR3 sequence reads: CASSLASQGLDTQYF. As DNA, the CDR3 is TGTGCCAGCAGCTTAGCAAGCCAGGGTTTGGATACGCAGTATTTT. The complete variable domain, with remaining parts taken from reference TRBV11-3 and TRBJ2-3, reads EAGVVQSPRYKIIEKKQPVAFWCNPISGHNTLYWYLQNLGQGPELLIRYENEEAVDDSQLPKDRFSAERLKGVDSTLKIQPAELGDSAVYLCASSLASQGLDTQYFGPGTRLTVL.